This T cell receptor beta chain was profiled in a study of identical twins. Points from the study as a whole: Surplus twin overlap in beta out-of-frame sequences was less pronounced.

TCRdb re-derived calls from the 5' RACE reads in MiXCR, one entry per CDR3 protein. The table has about 530,000 distinct CDR3 sequences, roughly 15% seen once; the top ten hold about 0.4%. The CDR3 has 16 amino acids. Trimming at V came to 5 bases and at J to 3 bases, leaving 6 bases not matched to a gene. This clonotype was recorded a few times. Its cognate antigen is unknown. In addition, the sample was reused for a study of yellow fever vaccine responses in identical twins.

Material: CD4+ T cells sorted from blood. The TCR originated in a woman aged 18-35 years in good health. The genes are TRBV12-3 or TRBV12-4 and TRBJ2-2, with TRBD2 identical over 10 bases. The CDR3: CASSRRAGGDTGELFF. CDR3 DNA: TGTGCCAGCAGTAGAAGAGCGGGAGGGGACACCGGGGAGCTGTTTTTT.